This is a list of T cell receptor beta chains from one sample in a study of blood T cell repertoires in COVID-19. Sequencing used immunoSEQ multiplex PCR; TCRdb keeps in-frame clones, though not all of them. In the table there are tens of thousands of clones, approximately 87% of which are singletons. Input material: peripheral blood. These receptors were obtained from a man aged 80 or over in a cohort sampled during active COVID-19. CDR3s include the opening cysteine and the closing phenylalanine or tryptophan. D genes are given only for firm matches. Rows give clone size only sometimes, using once, few, many, or a class for an expanded clone.

TRBJ1-2 13 - - TRBV7-2 TGTGCCAGCAGCTTAGTTAGGGGCTACGGCTACACCTTC CASSLVRGYGYTF
TRBJ2-5 19 TRBD2 - TRBV11-2 TGTGCCAGCAGCTTAGTAAGGCGGGGGGGCATTGGAAACCAAGAGACCCAGTACTTC CASSLVRRGGIGNQETQYF
TRBJ2-1 15 TRBD2 - TRBV5-1 TGCGCCAGCAGCCCAGGACTAGCGGGCGGAGGTGAGCAGTTCTTC CASSPGLAGGGEQFF
TRBJ2-5 16 TRBD2 - TRBV5-6 TGTGCCAGCAGCTTGGGACTAGCGGGGGGAGAAGAGACCCAGTACTTC CASSLGLAGGEETQYF
TRBJ1-6 14 - - TRBV3-1/TRBV3-2 TGTGCCAGCAGCACGAGGGAGGATAATTCACCCCTCCACTTT CASSTREDNSPLHF
TRBJ2-5 17 TRBD2 - TRBV3-1/TRBV3-2 TGTGCCAGCAGCCCAGGGACTAGCGGGGGGACTGGAGAGACCCAGTACTTC CASSPGTSGGTGETQYF
TRBJ1-1 14 TRBD1 - TRBV19 TGTGCCAGTAGTTACAGGGGAATGAACACTGAAGCTTTCTTT CASSYRGMNTEAFF
TRBJ2-2 17 TRBD1 - TRBV24-1 TGTGCCACCAGTGACCCGACAGGGTCTGCGAACACCGGGGAGCTGTTTTTT CATSDPTGSANTGELFF
TRBJ2-2 16 - - TRBV5-1 TGCGCCAGCAGCGCGAATACAGGAGTTTCGGCCGGGGAGCTGTTTTTT CASSANTGVSAGELFF
TRBJ1-5 13 - - TRBV12-3/TRBV12-4 TGTGCCAGCAGCCGACAGGACAATCAGCCCCAGCATTTT CASSRQDNQPQHF
TRBJ2-2 15 TRBD1 - TRBV10-3 TGTGCCATCAGGGAGACAGGGCTCGGAACCGGGGAGCTGTTTTTT CAIRETGLGTGELFF
TRBJ1-2 15 - once TRBV19 TGTGCCAGTAGTATAGCCGGCGGGGGTAACTATGGCTACACCTTC CASSIAGGGNYGYTF
TRBJ2-7 16 - - TRBV7-3 TGTGCCAGCAGCTTAACGGCCGGGACTGGAACCTACGAGCAGTACTTC CASSLTAGTGTYEQYF
TRBJ2-7 13 TRBD2 - TRBV6-5 TGTGCCAGCAGGGCACCCGGGGGGAACGAGCAGTACTTC CASRAPGGNEQYF
TRBJ1-2 14 - few TRBV7-9 TGTGCCAGCAGCTTAGGACAGACAGCTGGCGGCTACACCTTC CASSLGQTAGGYTF
TRBJ2-7 13 - - TRBV6-2/TRBV6-3 TGTGCCAGCAGCCTCGGGAGTTCCTACGAGCAGTACTTC CASSLGSSYEQYF
TRBJ1-2 17 TRBD1 - TRBV15 TGTGCCACCAGCAGAGGGAGGACAGGGGGTCGTAACTATGGCTACACCTTC CATSRGRTGGRNYGYTF
TRBJ1-1 14 - - TRBV18 TGTGCCAGCTCACCACCCACAACAGGTACCGAAGCTTTCTTT CASSPPTTGTEAFF
TRBJ2-7 14 - - TRBV5-6 TGTGCCAGCAGGATCCAGACAGCTGGCTACGAGCAGTACTTC CASRIQTAGYEQYF
TRBJ2-7 14 TRBD1 - TRBV18 TGTGCCAGCTCATCGACAGGGGATTGGGGCGAGCAGTACTTC CASSSTGDWGEQYF
TRBJ2-3 16 TRBD2 - TRBV5-4 TGTGCCAGCAGCGGGACTAGCGGGGGGGCAGCAGATACGCAGTATTTT CASSGTSGGAADTQYF
TRBJ2-7 16 TRBD1 once TRBV7-8 TGTGCCAGCAGTCAAAAGACAGGGATAGAGGGCTACGAGCAGTACTTC CASSQKTGIEGYEQYF
TRBJ2-5 16 - - TRBV28 TGTGCCAGCAGACCTCCGGGGGATTTGATGGGAGAGACCCAGTACTTC CASRPPGDLMGETQYF
TRBJ1-2 15 - - TRBV7-8 TGTGCCAGCAGCGCGACTTCGACCGGGTTCTATGGCTACACCTTC CASSATSTGFYGYTF
TRBJ1-2 15 TRBD1 few TRBV5-1 TGCGCCAGCAGGGTACAGGGGGGAGCTAACTATGGCTACACCTTC CASRVQGGANYGYTF
TRBJ1-4 15 - - TRBV6-2/TRBV6-3 TGTGCCAGCAGTTACTCTGCCTCCGGAGTGGAAAAACTGTTTTTT CASSYSASGVEKLFF
TRBJ1-2 15 TRBD1 few TRBV15 TGTGCCACCAGCAGAGATCTAGCAGGGGGTGACGGCTACACCTTC CATSRDLAGGDGYTF
TRBJ2-1 13 - - TRBV12-3/TRBV12-4 TGTGCCAGCAGTTTAAGGGGGGGGATTGAGCAGTTCTTC CASSLRGGIEQFF
TRBJ2-3 13 - - TRBV5-1 TGCGCCAGCAGGACTAGTGGTATCAATACGCAGTATTTT CASRTSGINTQYF